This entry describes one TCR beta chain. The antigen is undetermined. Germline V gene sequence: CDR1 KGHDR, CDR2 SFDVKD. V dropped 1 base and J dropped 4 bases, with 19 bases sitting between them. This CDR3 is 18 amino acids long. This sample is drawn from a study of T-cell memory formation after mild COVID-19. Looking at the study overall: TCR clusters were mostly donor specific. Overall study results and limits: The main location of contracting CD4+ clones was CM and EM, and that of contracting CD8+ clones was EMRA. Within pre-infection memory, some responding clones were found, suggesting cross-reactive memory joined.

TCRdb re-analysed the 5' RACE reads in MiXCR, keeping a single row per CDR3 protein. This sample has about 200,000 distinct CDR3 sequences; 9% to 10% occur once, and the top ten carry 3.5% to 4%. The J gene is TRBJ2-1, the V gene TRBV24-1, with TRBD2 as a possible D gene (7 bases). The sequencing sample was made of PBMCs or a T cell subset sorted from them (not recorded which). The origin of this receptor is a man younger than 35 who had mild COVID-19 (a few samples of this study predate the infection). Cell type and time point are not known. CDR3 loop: CATSDFHLGGAVYNEQFF. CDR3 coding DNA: TGTGCCACCAGTGATTTTCATTTGGGGGGGGCCGTATACAATGAGCAGTTCTTC.